This T cell receptor beta chain was obtained from a study of blood T cell repertoires in COVID-19. On the study more broadly: T cells, B-cell-depleted T cells, or PBMCs provided the cDNA or gDNA that served as material.

The repertoire was sequenced with immunoSEQ multiplex PCR; TCRdb's copy has only in-frame clones and lacks some. The sample carries fewer than 250,000 clones, about 88% recorded once. The J segment lost 0 bases and the V segment lost 3 bases, leaving 0 bases of the junction unmatched. The germline V gene has CDR1 SEHNR and CDR2 FQNEAQ (reference sequence). This CDR3 has 14 amino acids. This receptor was obtained from a man aged 40-49 years with acute or convalescent COVID-19. Material: peripheral blood. The chain carries TRBV7-9 and TRBJ2-7, with 9 bases lining up with TRBD2. The CDR3 region is CASSFSGGSYEQYF. In nucleotides, the CDR3 is TGTGCCAGCAGCTTTAGCGGGGGCTCCTACGAGCAGTACTTC.